This T cell receptor (beta chain) was sequenced in a study of cytomegalovirus exposure and HLA in healthy donors. The CDR3 extends over 16 amino acids. Trimming stripped 0 bases from V and 3 bases from J, with 14 bases between. CDR1 is MGHRA, CDR2 YSYEKL, per germline. PCR used 60 Vbeta primers and 13 Jbeta primers. Profiled with immunoSEQ multiplex PCR; TCRdb holds only in-frame clones, not every one. The data contain 150,000 to 200,000 clones, 70% to 90% of them singletons. This clone was observed a single time. The origin of this receptor is a man aged 18 to 30 in good health and CMV-seropositive. The sequenced sample consisted of PBMCs. The chain joins TRBV4-1 to TRBJ1-2, with D unresolved. As DNA, the CDR3 is TGCGCCAGCAGCCAAGAAGGTGGCGGAAACTACTATGGCTACACCTTC. Encoded protein: CASSQEGGGNYYGYTF.